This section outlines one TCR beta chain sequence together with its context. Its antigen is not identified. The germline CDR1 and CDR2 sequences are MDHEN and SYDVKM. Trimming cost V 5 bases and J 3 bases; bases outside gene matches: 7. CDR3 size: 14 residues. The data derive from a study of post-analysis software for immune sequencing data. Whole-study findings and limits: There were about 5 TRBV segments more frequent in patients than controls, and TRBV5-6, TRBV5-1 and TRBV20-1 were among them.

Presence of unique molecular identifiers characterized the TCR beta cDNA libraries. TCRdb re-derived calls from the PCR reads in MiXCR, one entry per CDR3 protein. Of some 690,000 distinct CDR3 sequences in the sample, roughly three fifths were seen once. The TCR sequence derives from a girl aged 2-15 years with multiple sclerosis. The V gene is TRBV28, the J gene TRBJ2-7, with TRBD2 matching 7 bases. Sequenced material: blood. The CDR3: CASSRASGIYEQYF. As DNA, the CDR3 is TGTGCCAGCAGTCGTGCTAGCGGCATCTACGAGCAGTACTTC.